Below, 20 T cell receptor beta chains from the same sample are listed, as sequenced in a study of long-term antiretroviral therapy in people with HIV. With survey level as its setting, the immunoSEQ assay was v3.0. Data came from immunoSEQ multiplex PCR; TCRdb stores just in-frame clones and leaves some out. The table shows under 20,000 clones, with 80% occurring only once. The sequences come from unsorted PBMCs, collected 0.2 years after starting antiretroviral therapy. The receptors here all came from a woman in her 40s with HIV.

This clone is a singleton in its sample. This sequence joins TRBV18 and TRBJ2-7; 9 bases map to TRBD1. CDR1 KGHSH and CDR2 LQKENI come from the germline V gene. Trimming at V came to 3 bases and at J to 4 bases, leaving 4 bases not matched to a gene. The CDR3 runs to 14 residues. The DNA of the CDR3 is TGTGCCAGCTCACCGGTCGGGACAGGGTACGAGCAGTACTTC. Translating it yields CASSPVGTGYEQYF.

This clone was recorded a few times. The chain carries TRBV5-6 and TRBJ2-2; weak D call: TRBD1 (6 bases). V lost 6 bases, J lost 3 bases, and 15 bases lay in between. The V gene's germline CDR1 is SGHDT and CDR2 YYEEEE. This CDR3 region has 15 residues. For the CDR3, the DNA is TGTGCCAGCAAGGGGGTCGAGGGCGACACCGGGGAGCTGTTTTTT. It is translated as CASKGVEGDTGELFF.

This chain links TRBV30 with TRBJ2-5, with 15 bases aligning to TRBD2. From germline, CDR1 is GTSNPN and CDR2 SVGIG (reference sequence). This CDR3 contains 14 residues. With 4 bases clipped from V and 4 bases from J, the junction kept 1 base outside the gene matches. In nucleotides, the CDR3 is TGTGCCTGGAAGGGACTAGCGGGGGGAGAGACCCAGTACTTC. This gives the protein CAWKGLAGGETQYF.

The rearrangement uses TRBV9 and TRBJ1-6; TRBD1 matches at 11 bases. The trim removed 4 bases at V and 9 bases at J, leaving 6 bases unmatched. This CDR3 spans 15 amino acids. Per the germline V gene, CDR1 is SGDLS and CDR2 is YYNGEE. The DNA for the CDR3 is TGTGCCAGCAGCCCCCGGACAGGGGGCGTTTCACCCCTCCACTTT. This codes for CASSPRTGGVSPLHF.

This clone was found once. This chain links TRBV30 with TRBJ2-1; 8 nucleotides align to TRBD1. The length of the CDR3 is 13 residues. The trim removed 3 bases at V and 8 bases at J, leaving 6 bases unmatched. Germline V gene sequence: CDR1 GTSNPN, CDR2 SVGIG (reference sequence). CDR3: CAWSPGQGYEQFF. The CDR3, as DNA: TGTGCCTGGAGCCCCGGACAGGGCTATGAGCAGTTCTTC. Using reference TRBV30 and TRBJ2-1 for the parts outside the CDR3, the full variable domain is SQTIHQWPATLVQPVGSPLSLECTVEGTSNPNLYWYRQAAGRGLQLLFYSVGIGQISSEVPQNLSASRPQDRQFILSSKKLLLSDSGFYLCAWSPGQGYEQFFGPGTRLTVL.

This rearrangement joins TRBV27 to TRBJ1-1; perhaps TRBD1 as D (5 bases). The CDR3 has 14 amino acids. Germline V gene data show CDR1 as MNHEY and CDR2 as SMNVEV (reference sequence). The germline V and J ends were trimmed by 5 bases and 6 bases, with 16 bases remaining between them. DNA for the CDR3: TGTGCCAGCAGTGTAGATCCTCAGGGCGCTGAAGCTTTCTTT. This gives the protein CASSVDPQGAEAFF.

The V call is TRBV2, the J call TRBJ2-7; TRBD2 might be the D (5 bases). The CDR3 has 14 residues. Trimming took off 5 bases at V and 5 bases at J, with 16 bases between the two ends. Germline V gene sequence: CDR1 SNHLY, CDR2 FYNNEI. The CDR3: CASSWTSRGNEQYF. The CDR3, as DNA: TGTGCCAGCAGTTGGACTTCCCGGGGAAACGAGCAGTACTTC.

The chain has TRBV7-8 and TRBJ2-3, with D possibly being TRBD2 (6 bases). Trimming took off 5 bases at V and 0 bases at J, with 15 bases between the two ends. Germline V CDR1 and CDR2: SGHVS, FQNEAQ. The CDR3 is 16 residues long. DNA of the CDR3: TGTGCCAGCAGCCCCGCCGCGGGATTAAGCACAGATACGCAGTATTTT. It is translated as CASSPAAGLSTDTQYF.

This chain's CDR3 is CASSLRGKGASAEAFF. DNA for the CDR3: TGTGCCAGCAGCCTCCGGGGGAAGGGCGCATCGGCTGAAGCTTTCTTT. The rearrangement uses TRBV5-6 and TRBJ1-1; TRBD1 might be the D (5 bases). This CDR3 comprises 16 residues. Trimming shortened V by 4 bases and J by 6 bases, and 22 bases separated the two germline ends. CDR1 and CDR2 from the germline V gene are SGHDT and YYEEEE.

The gene calls are TRBV7-9 and TRBJ1-2; D may be TRBD1 (5 bases). This CDR3 has 17 residues. Germline V gives CDR1 SEHNR, CDR2 FQNEAQ (reference sequence). The V and J ends lost 2 bases and 6 bases respectively, with 22 bases between them. This CDR3 reads CASSLPLLSLRADGYTF. The CDR3 nucleotides read TGTGCCAGCAGCTTACCGCTACTGAGTCTCAGGGCGGATGGCTACACCTTC.

The genes are TRBV5-1 and TRBJ2-1, with TRBD1 identical over 9 bases. V shed 5 bases, J shed 5 bases, and the junction held 5 bases outside the gene matches. Germline CDR1 and CDR2: SGHRS and YFSETQ. This CDR3 has 14 residues. CDR3: CASRSGTGNNEQFF. CDR3 DNA sequence: TGCGCCAGCAGATCCGGGACAGGGAACAATGAGCAGTTCTTC. Looking up the rest from reference TRBV5-1 and TRBJ2-1 gives the full variable domain: KAGVTQTPRYLIKTRGQQVTLSCSPISGHRSVSWYQQTPGQGLQFLFEYFSETQRNKGNFPGRFSGRQFSNSRSEMNVSTLELGDSALYLCASRSGTGNNEQFFGPGTRLTVL.

The rearrangement joins TRBV6-5 to TRBJ2-3; no clear D. The ends were cut back, 3 bases at V and 2 bases at J, with 6 bases in the middle. Germline V gene lookup returns CDR1 MNHEY and CDR2 SVGAGI. The CDR3 sequence is 13 residues long. CDR3 in DNA: TGTGCCAGCAGTTATAGGACCACAGATACGCAGTATTTT. Its protein is CASSYRTTDTQYF.

This clone was seen just once. The chain is built from TRBV14 and TRBJ2-5, with D possibly being TRBD1 (6 bases). Germline CDR1 and CDR2: SGHDN and FVKESK. Trimming shortened V by 1 base and J by 7 bases, and 13 bases separated the two germline ends. This CDR3 spans 14 amino acids. The DNA of the CDR3 is TGTGCCAGCAGCCAAGCAGGGGCCCGGGGGACCCAGTACTTC. Translation: CASSQAGARGTQYF.

V usage is TRBV15 and J usage is TRBJ1-2; D perhaps matches TRBD1 (5 bases). V lost 1 base and J 2 bases, leaving 11 bases between the germline ends. The CDR3 is made up of 15 amino acids. CDR1 LNHNV and CDR2 YYDKDF come from the germline V gene (reference sequence). The CDR3 DNA reads as TGTGCCACCAGCAGAGCCCGAGGGGCCAACTATGGCTACACCTTC. Its translation is CATSRARGANYGYTF.

The chain carries TRBV28 and TRBJ1-2; D gene uncertain. The CDR3 spans 12 residues. The germline gives CDR1 MDHEN, CDR2 SYDVKM. The V and J ends lost 3 bases and 3 bases respectively, with 5 bases between them. CDR3 coding DNA: TGTGCCAGCAGTTTCCGAGACTATGGCTACACCTTC. Amino acid sequence: CASSFRDYGYTF.

This clone has more than one count but fewer than ten. The chain combines TRBV7-9 with TRBJ2-1; TRBD2 aligns across 11 bases. CDR1 is SEHNR, CDR2 FQNEAQ, per germline (reference sequence). The CDR3 covers 15 residues. With V trimmed by 10 bases and J by 8 bases, 13 bases remained unmatched. The CDR3 DNA sequence: TGTGCCACCCTGGCTCTTAGCGGGGGGGCTTATGAGCAGTTCTTC. It yields the protein CATLALSGGAYEQFF.

The chain uses TRBV30 and TRBJ2-2, with D uncertain. Trimming pared 0 bases from V and 5 bases from J, leaving 10 bases between. This CDR3 is 14 amino acids long. From germline, CDR1 is GTSNPN and CDR2 SVGIG (reference sequence). CDR3 nucleotides: TGTGCCTGGAGTGTCGCCATAGGGACCGGGGAGCTGTTTTTT. Translation gives CAWSVAIGTGELFF. Filled out from reference TRBV30 and TRBJ2-2, the complete variable domain reads SQTIHQWPATLVQPVGSPLSLECTVEGTSNPNLYWYRQAAGRGLQLLFYSVGIGQISSEVPQNLSASRPQDRQFILSSKKLLLSDSGFYLCAWSVAIGTGELFFGEGSRLTVL.

The chain recombines TRBV19 with TRBJ1-5, with 9 bases that match TRBD1. From germline, CDR1 is LNHDA and CDR2 SQIVND (reference sequence). The ends lost 6 bases at V and 4 bases at J; junction bases unmatched: 7. The CDR3 extends over 15 amino acids. CDR3 nucleotides: TGTGCCAGTAGATTGACAGGGGGTGGGAATCAGCCCCAGCATTTT. This sequence encodes CASRLTGGGNQPQHF.

The chain recombines TRBV14 with TRBJ2-1; unclear D gene. Looked up from germline, CDR1 is SGHDN and CDR2 is FVKESK. The V and J ends lost 2 bases and 0 bases respectively, with 11 bases between them. The CDR3 covers 16 residues. CDR3 coding DNA: TGTGCCAGCAGCCAAAAGGAGCAGCCCTCCTACAATGAGCAGTTCTTC. Protein: CASSQKEQPSYNEQFF.

The V gene is TRBV27, the J gene TRBJ1-2; no clear D gene. Looked up from germline, CDR1 is MNHEY and CDR2 is SMNVEV (reference sequence). The CDR3 contains 13 residues. V lost 2 bases and J 4 bases, leaving 8 bases between the germline ends. The chain's CDR3 is CASSLARVYGYTF. The CDR3, as DNA: TGTGCCAGCAGTTTAGCTAGGGTCTATGGCTACACCTTC.